These 23 T cell receptor beta chains were all obtained from the same sample, sequenced in a study of OX40 agonist ivuxolimab in advanced cancers. Repertoires were generated with immunoSEQ multiplex PCR, while TCRdb's copy carries only in-frame clones and drops some. The profile shows around 99,000 clones, 85% to 90% of them singletons. The sample in question was CD4+ or CD8+ T cells sorted from blood, obtained in a trial of the OX40 agonist ivuxolimab. Every receptor here comes from an adult with an advanced solid tumor such as melanoma, head and neck, liver or kidney cancer.

CDR3 sequence: CASSQERSVVGLYEQYF. CDR3 nucleotides: TGTGCCAGCAGCCAAGAAAGGAGCGTGGTGGGTCTTTACGAGCAGTACTTC. The V call is TRBV4-2, the J call TRBJ2-7, with no clear D. V gave up 0 bases and J gave up 4 bases, with 19 bases separating them. Germline loops: CDR1 LGHNA, CDR2 YNFKEQ. This CDR3 has 17 amino acids.

V gene TRBV9 combines with J gene TRBJ2-1; 11 bases agree with TRBD2. This CDR3 is built from 16 residues. Trimming cost V 4 bases and J 4 bases; bases outside gene matches: 7. The germline V gene encodes CDR1 SGDLS and CDR2 YYNGEE. The CDR3 DNA reads as TGTGCCAGCAGCATACTCGGGACTAGCGGATACAATGAGCAGTTCTTC. This sequence encodes CASSILGTSGYNEQFF.

The rearrangement joins TRBV2 to TRBJ2-5, with 8 bases fitting TRBD1. The CDR3 is made up of 15 amino acids. CDR1 SNHLY and CDR2 FYNNEI come from the germline V gene. Trimming cost V 5 bases and J 4 bases; bases outside gene matches: 9. CDR3 sequence (DNA): TGTGCCAGCAGTTCGGAGGCACAGGGGGGAGAGACCCAGTACTTC. It is translated as CASSSEAQGGETQYF.

This sequence joins TRBV12-5 and TRBJ1-1; TRBD1 is a possible D gene (5 bases). V was trimmed by 6 bases and J by 2 bases, leaving 10 bases between them. Germline values: CDR1 LGHNT, CDR2 FRNRAP. The CDR3 is 13 amino acids. CDR3 DNA sequence: TGTGCTAGTGGAGGTGACAGAAACACTGAAGCTTTCTTT. It translates to CASGGDRNTEAFF.

This rearrangement joins TRBV30 to TRBJ1-3; D not certain. V shed 2 bases and J shed 5 bases, with 7 bases lying between them. This CDR3 contains 12 residues. Germline values: CDR1 GTSNPN, CDR2 SVGIG (reference sequence). The CDR3 coding sequence is TGTGCCTGGAGTTTTATAAGAAACACCATATATTTT. Its protein is CAWSFIRNTIYF.

This chain connects TRBV5-4 to TRBJ1-1; D is unclear. CDR3 length: 13 residues. Germline V gene data show CDR1 as SGHNT and CDR2 as YYREEE (reference sequence). Deletions cut 4 bases from V and 6 bases from J, with 13 bases between. CDR3 coding DNA: TGTGCCAGCAGCCCGAGGACCGCTGCTGAAGCTTTCTTT. It codes for CASSPRTAAEAFF.

The V call is TRBV30, the J call TRBJ1-3; the match to TRBD1 covers 8 bases. CDR1 GTSNPN and CDR2 SVGIG come from the germline V gene (reference sequence). Germline trimming cut 2 bases from V and 0 bases from J; bases unmatched to any gene: 6. This CDR3 is 16 amino acids long. CDR3 in amino acids: CAWSPRQGTSGNTIYF. Written as DNA, the CDR3 is TGTGCCTGGAGTCCCCGACAGGGGACCTCTGGAAACACCATATATTTT.

The chain carries TRBV19 and TRBJ2-7; D is perhaps TRBD2 (5 bases). The germline V gene has CDR1 LNHDA and CDR2 SQIVND (reference sequence). V was cut by 7 bases and J by 3 bases, with 10 bases left in between. This CDR3 comprises 12 residues. This CDR3 is CASTDRDYEQYF. For the CDR3, the DNA is TGTGCCAGTACTGACCGGGACTACGAGCAGTACTTC.

The gene calls are TRBV9 and TRBJ2-3; D is unresolved. Germline loops: CDR1 SGDLS, CDR2 YYNGEE. This CDR3 has 15 amino acids. V lost 2 bases and J 1 base, leaving 11 bases between the germline ends. This CDR3 reads CASSVELVGTDTQYF. The CDR3 DNA reads TGTGCCAGCAGCGTGGAATTGGTTGGCACAGATACGCAGTATTTT.

This chain uses TRBV2 with TRBJ1-1; a possible D gene is TRBD1 (6 bases). Trimming took off 6 bases at V and 3 bases at J, with 11 bases between the two ends. The germline gives CDR1 SNHLY, CDR2 FYNNEI. CDR3 length equals 13 residues. CDR3 sequence reads: CASSVKGDTEAFF. DNA of the CDR3: TGTGCCAGCAGCGTCAAGGGGGACACTGAAGCTTTCTTT. Drawing the rest from reference TRBV2 and TRBJ1-1, the complete variable domain is EPEVTQTPSHQVTQMGQEVILRCVPISNHLYFYWYRQILGQKVEFLVSFYNNEISEKSEIFDDQFSVERPDGSNFTLKIRSTKLEDSAMYFCASSVKGDTEAFFGQGTRLTVV.

The chain is built from TRBV11-2 and TRBJ2-1; maybe TRBD1 (5 bases). Germline lookup yields CDR1 SGHAT and CDR2 FQNNGV. Deletions cut 5 bases from V and 3 bases from J, with 11 bases between. The CDR3 totals 14 residues. CDR3 sequence reads: CASSRPGFYNEQFF. In DNA, the CDR3 is TGTGCCAGCAGCAGGCCAGGGTTCTACAATGAGCAGTTCTTC.

The chain carries TRBV7-9 and TRBJ1-6; TRBD1 might be the D (6 bases). Looked up from germline, CDR1 is SEHNR and CDR2 is FQNEAQ (reference sequence). The CDR3 extends over 15 amino acids. Trimming cost V 5 bases and J 5 bases, with 13 bases left between them. This CDR3 is CASSLPGQNNSPLHF. The CDR3 DNA follows: TGTGCCAGCAGCCTACCCGGACAGAATAATTCACCCCTCCACTTT.

J is TRBJ2-7 and V is TRBV27, with D perhaps assigned TRBD1 or TRBD2 (5 bases each). With 6 bases removed from V and 2 bases from J, the gap between germline ends came to 23 bases. Germline V lookup: CDR1 MNHEY, CDR2 SMNVEV (reference sequence). This CDR3 is 17 amino acids long. For the CDR3, the DNA is TGTGCCAGCAGACAGTTCCGGGACGCTCGAAATCCCTACGAGCAGTACTTC. Protein product: CASRQFRDARNPYEQYF.

The rearrangement uses TRBV6-6 and TRBJ1-1; TRBD1 matches at 7 bases. Per germline, CDR1 MNHNY and CDR2 SVGAGI (reference sequence). This CDR3 comprises 13 residues. J was trimmed by 4 bases and V by 6 bases; bases with no gene match: 5. The CDR3 sequence: CASRLDRVTEAFF. CDR3 nucleotides: TGTGCCAGCAGATTAGACAGGGTCACTGAAGCTTTCTTT.

This clone was observed a few times. The V gene is TRBV4-2, the J gene TRBJ2-2; D may be TRBD2 (5 bases). The germline gives CDR1 LGHNA, CDR2 YNFKEQ. Trimming removed 0 bases from V and 0 bases from J, with 8 bases in between. The CDR3 has 16 amino acids. CDR3 nucleotide sequence: TGTGCCAGCAGCCAAGAGCAGCGGACGAACACCGGGGAGCTGTTTTTT. Protein sequence: CASSQEQRTNTGELFF.

The chain joins TRBV6-1 to TRBJ2-3; 10 bases agree with TRBD1. Germline CDR1 reads MNHNS; CDR2 reads SASEGT. The CDR3 has 14 residues. The V and J ends lost 7 bases and 3 bases, in that order; junction bases with no gene match: 4. This chain's CDR3 is CASKRQGATDTQYF. The CDR3 DNA sequence: TGTGCCAGCAAACGACAGGGGGCAACAGATACGCAGTATTTT.

This chain joins TRBV6-5 and TRBJ1-5; D gene ambiguous. With 2 bases removed from V and 1 base from J, the gap between germline ends came to 9 bases. The CDR3 sequence is 15 residues long. The V gene's germline CDR1 is MNHEY and CDR2 SVGAGI. The DNA of the CDR3 is TGTGCCAGCAGTTACGCGAGGTCGAGCAATCAGCCCCAGCATTTT. Protein sequence: CASSYARSSNQPQHF.

This chain joins TRBV5-1 and TRBJ2-1; 11 bases fit TRBD2. Losses at the gene ends were 1 base for V and 4 bases for J; bases not matched to a gene: 4. The CDR3 length is 16 residues. Germline CDR1 is SGHRS and CDR2 is YFSETQ. CDR3 bases: TGCGCCAGCAGCTTGATAGCGGGGGGGACGTACAATGAGCAGTTCTTC. This codes for CASSLIAGGTYNEQFF.

The rearrangement links TRBV30 to TRBJ2-1; D gene uncertain. Germline V gene data show CDR1 as GTSNPN and CDR2 as SVGIG (reference sequence). This CDR3 has 15 amino acids. Trimming removed 4 bases at V and 7 bases at J, with 20 bases between. CDR3 sequence (DNA): TGTGCCTGGATCGATGGTCTGAAAACACGAAATGAGCAGTTCTTC. Protein: CAWIDGLKTRNEQFF.

The V and J genes are TRBV19 and TRBJ2-1; TRBD2 matches at 12 bases. Germline CDR1 LNHDA, CDR2 SQIVND (reference sequence). CDR3 length equals 17 residues. Trimming at V came to 2 bases and at J to 4 bases, leaving 6 bases not matched to a gene. Here the CDR3 DNA reads TGTGCCAGTAGTATACTAGCGGGGGGGCCGGGATACAATGAGCAGTTCTTC. As protein: CASSILAGGPGYNEQFF.

This rearrangement joins TRBV5-4 to TRBJ1-2; perhaps TRBD1 as D (6 bases). CDR3 length: 16 residues. CDR1 SGHNT and CDR2 YYREEE come from the germline V gene (reference sequence). The V end lost 6 bases, the J end lost 4 bases, and 22 bases lay between the germline ends. The CDR3 sequence: CASTRGAARGGYGYTF. The CDR3 nucleotides read TGTGCCAGCACCCGGGGGGCGGCGAGAGGTGGCTATGGCTACACCTTC. The variable domain in full, with the rest retrieved from reference TRBV5-4 and TRBJ1-2, is ETGVTQSPTHLIKTRGQQVTLRCSSQSGHNTVSWYQQALGQGPQFIFQYYREEENGRGNFPPRFSGLQFPNYSSELNVNALELDDSALYLCASTRGAARGGYGYTFGSGTRLTVV.

The CDR3 region has the DNA TGTGCCAGCAGTTCCACCTCGGGGCGTGGTGGCTACACCTTC. It translates to CASSSTSGRGGYTF. The chain employs TRBV6-6 and TRBJ1-2, with D possibly TRBD1 on 5 matching bases. Trimming took 4 bases from V and 7 from J, leaving 16 bases between them. The CDR3 spans 14 residues. Germline V gene sequence: CDR1 MNHNY, CDR2 SVGAGI (reference sequence).

The CDR3 spells CASSQEDEQFF. The CDR3 region has the DNA TGTGCCAGCAGCCAAGAAGATGAGCAGTTCTTC. This chain uses TRBV4-2 with TRBJ2-1; D is unclear. Germline CDR1 reads LGHNA; CDR2 reads YNFKEQ. The CDR3 has 11 amino acids. Trimming removed 0 bases at V and 8 bases at J, with 2 bases between.